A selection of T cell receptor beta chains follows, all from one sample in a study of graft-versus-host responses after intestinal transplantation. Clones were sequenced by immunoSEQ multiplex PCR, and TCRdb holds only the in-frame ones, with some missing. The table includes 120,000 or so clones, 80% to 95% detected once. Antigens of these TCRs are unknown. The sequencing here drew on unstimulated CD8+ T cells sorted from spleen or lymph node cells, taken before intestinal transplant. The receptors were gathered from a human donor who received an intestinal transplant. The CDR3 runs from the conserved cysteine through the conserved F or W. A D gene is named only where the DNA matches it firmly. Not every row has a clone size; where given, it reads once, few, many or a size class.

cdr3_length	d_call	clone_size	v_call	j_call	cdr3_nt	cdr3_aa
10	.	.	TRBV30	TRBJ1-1	TGTGCCTGGACGGGGGCTGAAGCTTTCTTT	CAWTGAEAFF
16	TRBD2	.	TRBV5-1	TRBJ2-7	TGCGCCAGCAGCTTGCAAGCGGGACTAGACGTCCCCGAGCAGTACTTC	CASSLQAGLDVPEQYF
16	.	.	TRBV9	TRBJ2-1	TGTGCCAGCAGCGCCTCGATAGGGCGGGTGTACAATGAGCAGTTCTTC	CASSASIGRVYNEQFF
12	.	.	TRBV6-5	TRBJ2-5	TGTGCCAGCAGGATAATTGGGGAGACCCAGTACTTC	CASRIIGETQYF
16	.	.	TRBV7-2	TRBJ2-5	TGTGCCAGCAGCTTAAAATCAGGGTGGGCAGGAGGGACCCAGTACTTC	CASSLKSGWAGGTQYF
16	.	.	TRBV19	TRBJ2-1	TGTGCCAGTAGTATAGCGGGGGCCGGTTCCTACAATGAGCAGTTCTTC	CASSIAGAGSYNEQFF
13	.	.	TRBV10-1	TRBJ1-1	TGCGCCAGCAGTTCAGATCTGAACACTGAAGCTTTCTTT	CASSSDLNTEAFF
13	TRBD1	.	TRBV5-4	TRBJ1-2	TGTGCCAGCAGCTTGGGGGACAGCTATGGCTACACCTTC	CASSLGDSYGYTF
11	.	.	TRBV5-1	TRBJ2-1	TGCGCCAGCAGCTGGAGGAACGAGCAGTTCTTC	CASSWRNEQFF
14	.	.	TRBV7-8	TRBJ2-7	TGTGCCAGCAGCTCGGACGAGGGCTCCTACGAGCAGTACTTC	CASSSDEGSYEQYF
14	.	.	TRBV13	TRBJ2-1	TGTGCCAGCAGCCAGAATCTCCCCTACAATGAGCAGTTCTTC	CASSQNLPYNEQFF
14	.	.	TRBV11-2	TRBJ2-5	TGTGCCAGCAGCTTAGATATGGACGGCGGGTCCCAGTACTTC	CASSLDMDGGSQYF
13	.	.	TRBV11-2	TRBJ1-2	TGTGCCAGCAGCCCACAGGGCTACTATGGCTACACCTTC	CASSPQGYYGYTF
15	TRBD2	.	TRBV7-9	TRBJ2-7	TGTGCCAGCAGCCGCGGGACTAGCTACCCCTACGAGCAGTACTTC	CASSRGTSYPYEQYF
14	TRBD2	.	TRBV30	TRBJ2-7	TGTGCCTGGACCCAAGGGGTAGCGGGAGTTAAGACTAGCTTC	CAWTQGVAGVKTSF
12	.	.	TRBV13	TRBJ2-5	TGTGCCAGCAGCTTAGGATGGGAGACCCAGTACTTC	CASSLGWETQYF
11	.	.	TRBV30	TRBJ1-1	TGTGCCTGGGATTTCCTGAATAGGGCTTTCTTT	CAWDFLNRAFF
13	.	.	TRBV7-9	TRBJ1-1	TGTGCCAGCAGCTTAAGCGAGAACACTGAAGCTTTCTTT	CASSLSENTEAFF
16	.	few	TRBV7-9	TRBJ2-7	TGTGCCAGCAGCTTTCTCCCGGGACCCACAGCCTACGAGCAGTACTTC	CASSFLPGPTAYEQYF
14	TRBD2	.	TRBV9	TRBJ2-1	TGTGCCAGCAGCGTAGTACTAGCGGGGAATGAGCAGTTCTTC	CASSVVLAGNEQFF
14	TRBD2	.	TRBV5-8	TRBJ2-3	TGTGCCAGCAAGTGGCTAGCGGACACAGATACGCAGTATTTT	CASKWLADTDTQYF
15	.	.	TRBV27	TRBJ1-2	TGTGCCAGCAGTCTCACAGGAGTCGCGCCTTTAGGCTACACCTTC	CASSLTGVAPLGYTF
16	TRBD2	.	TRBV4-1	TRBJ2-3	TGCGCCAGCAGCCAAGTCTCTAGCGGCTCCACAGATACGCAGTATTTT	CASSQVSSGSTDTQYF
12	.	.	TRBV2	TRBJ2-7	TGTGCCAGCGGAGAGGTCCAGTACGAGCAGTACTTC	CASGEVQYEQYF
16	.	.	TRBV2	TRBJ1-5	TGTGCCAGCAGTGAGAAGGGGCCGGGGGGCAATCAGCCCCAGCATTTT	CASSEKGPGGNQPQHF
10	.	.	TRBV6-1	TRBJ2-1	TGTGCCAGCAAGGAAAATGAGCAGTTCTTC	CASKENEQFF
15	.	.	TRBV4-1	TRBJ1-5	TGCGCCAGCAGCCAAGGGAAGGACAATCGACAGCCCCAGCATTTT	CASSQGKDNRQPQHF
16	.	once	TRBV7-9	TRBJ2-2	TGTGCCAGCAGAGGGAACAGGACATCGAACACCGGGGAGCTGTTTTTT	CASRGNRTSNTGELFF
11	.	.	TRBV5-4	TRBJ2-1	TGTGCCAGCAGCTTGGGTGGTTTACAGTTCTTC	CASSLGGLQFF
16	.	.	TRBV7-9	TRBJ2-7	TGTGCCAGCAGTTCTACCCGGGAGTTGCAGTCGTACGAGCAGTACTTC	CASSSTRELQSYEQYF
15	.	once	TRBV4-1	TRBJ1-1	TGCGCCAGCAGCCCTCATACCGGCGGGGGCACTGAAGCTTTCTTT	CASSPHTGGGTEAFF
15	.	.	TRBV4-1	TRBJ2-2	TGCGCCAGCAGCCAAGAACAAGGGAACACCGGGGAGCTGTTTTTT	CASSQEQGNTGELFF
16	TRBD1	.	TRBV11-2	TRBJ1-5	TGTGCCAGCAGCTCGAAAAACAGGGGGAGCAATCAGCCCCAGCATTTT	CASSSKNRGSNQPQHF
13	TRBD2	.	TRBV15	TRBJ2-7	TGTGCCACCAGCAGCGCGGGAGGAGGCGAGCAGTACTTC	CATSSAGGGEQYF
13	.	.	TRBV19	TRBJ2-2	TGTGCCAGTAGTTTTTTGGGTACCGGGGAGCTGTTTTTT	CASSFLGTGELFF
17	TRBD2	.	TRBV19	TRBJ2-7	TGTGCCAGTAGTATCTACATGACTAGCGGGAGGTCCTACGAGCAGTACTTC	CASSIYMTSGRSYEQYF
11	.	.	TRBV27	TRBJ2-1	TGTGCCAGCAGTTGGGGGAATGAGCAGTTCTTC	CASSWGNEQFF
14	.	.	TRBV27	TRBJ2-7	TGTGCCAGCAGTACGCGGGACGGCTCCTACGAGCAGTACTTC	CASSTRDGSYEQYF
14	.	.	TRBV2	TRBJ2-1	TGTGCCAGCATGACGGCCGGGATATACAATGAGCAGTTCTTC	CASMTAGIYNEQFF
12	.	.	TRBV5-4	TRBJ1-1	TGTGCCAGCAGCTTGGGACAGGTTGAAGCTTTCTTT	CASSLGQVEAFF
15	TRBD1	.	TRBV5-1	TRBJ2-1	TGCGCCAGCAGCTTGATTCAGGGACAGGGCGTTGAGCAGTTCTTC	CASSLIQGQGVEQFF
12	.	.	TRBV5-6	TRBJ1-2	TGTGCCAGCAGCGGCGGGACAATCGGCTACACCTTC	CASSGGTIGYTF
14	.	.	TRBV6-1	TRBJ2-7	TGTGCCAGCAGTGAAGGACTCCAGTTTGCCGAGCAGTACTTC	CASSEGLQFAEQYF
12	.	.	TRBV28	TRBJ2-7	TGTGCCAGCAGTTCCGGAGGGCACGAGCAGTACTTC	CASSSGGHEQYF
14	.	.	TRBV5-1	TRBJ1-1	TGCGCCAGCAGCTTGTACGGGGGGTCCAGAGAGACTTTCTTT	CASSLYGGSRETFF
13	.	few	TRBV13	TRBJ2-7	TGTGCCAGCAGCTTAGGGGGCTCCTACGAGCAGTACTTC	CASSLGGSYEQYF